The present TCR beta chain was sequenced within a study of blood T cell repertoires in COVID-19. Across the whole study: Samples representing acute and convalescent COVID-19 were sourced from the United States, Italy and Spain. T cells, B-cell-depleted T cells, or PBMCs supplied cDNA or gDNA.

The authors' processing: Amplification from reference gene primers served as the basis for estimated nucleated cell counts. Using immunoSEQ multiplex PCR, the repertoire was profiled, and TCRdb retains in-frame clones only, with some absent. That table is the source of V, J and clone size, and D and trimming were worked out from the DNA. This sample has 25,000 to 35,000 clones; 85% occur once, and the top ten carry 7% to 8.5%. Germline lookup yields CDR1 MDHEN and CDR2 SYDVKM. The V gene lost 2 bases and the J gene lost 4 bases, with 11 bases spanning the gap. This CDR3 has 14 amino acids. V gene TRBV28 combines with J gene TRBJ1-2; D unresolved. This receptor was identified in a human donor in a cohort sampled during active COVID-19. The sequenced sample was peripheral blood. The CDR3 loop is CASSLEGSSYGYTF. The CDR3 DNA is TGTGCCAGCAGTTTAGAGGGCAGTTCCTATGGCTACACCTTC.